This is a list of T cell receptor beta chains from one sample in a study of blood T cells in healthy people across ages. TCRdb analysed the 5' RACE reads with MiXCR anew, one entry per CDR3 protein. The table records 1.5 million to 2 million distinct CDR3 sequences, about 30% of them present only once. The sequenced material came from blood. Receptors originate from a woman in her 30s in good health. The CDR3 runs from the conserved cysteine through the conserved F or W. D genes are given only for firm matches.

CDR3 protein: CSARGDRWEQYF
V gene: TRBV20-1
D gene: .
J gene: TRBJ2-7

CDR3 protein: CSARDRNRDRRQEQYF
V gene: TRBV20-1
D gene: .
J gene: TRBJ2-7

CDR3 protein: CTSSPRGQGLYEQYF
V gene: TRBV9
D gene: .
J gene: TRBJ2-7

CDR3 protein: CASTYDTEAFF
V gene: TRBV6-2/TRBV6-3
D gene: .
J gene: TRBJ1-1

CDR3 protein: CASSSRQETQYF
V gene: TRBV7-2
D gene: .
J gene: TRBJ2-5

CDR3 protein: CSVSNSGELFF
V gene: TRBV29-1
D gene: .
J gene: TRBJ2-2

CDR3 protein: CASSQDLVLGTRVDQPQHF
V gene: TRBV4-3
D gene: .
J gene: TRBJ1-5

CDR3 protein: CSARGQGVGYEQYF
V gene: TRBV20-1
D gene: TRBD1
J gene: TRBJ2-7

CDR3 protein: CASSFNWGFYEQYF
V gene: TRBV11-2
D gene: .
J gene: .

CDR3 protein: CAISEFAGGNNEQYF
V gene: TRBV10-3
D gene: TRBD2
J gene: TRBJ2-7

CDR3 protein: CASSLGTGRKAFF
V gene: TRBV7-6
D gene: TRBD1
J gene: TRBJ1-1

CDR3 protein: CASSLRDKVTEAFF
V gene: TRBV4-1
D gene: .
J gene: TRBJ1-1

CDR3 protein: CASSQPGTTAGYEQYF
V gene: TRBV4-1
D gene: TRBD2
J gene: TRBJ2-7

CDR3 protein: CSATELFQETQYF
V gene: TRBV29-1
D gene: .
J gene: TRBJ2-5

CDR3 protein: CAISEGGLAGADEQYF
V gene: TRBV10-3
D gene: TRBD2
J gene: TRBJ2-7

CDR3 protein: CASSFRSGHTEAFF
V gene: TRBV12-3/TRBV12-4
D gene: .
J gene: TRBJ1-1

CDR3 protein: CASSPGGQGTETQYF
V gene: TRBV24-1
D gene: TRBD1
J gene: TRBJ2-5

CDR3 protein: CASSYTVNSNQPQHF
V gene: TRBV6-2/TRBV6-3
D gene: .
J gene: TRBJ1-5

CDR3 protein: CASSVGTTAVSSYNEQFF
V gene: TRBV2
D gene: TRBD2
J gene: TRBJ2-1

CDR3 protein: CASSYQGSTEAFF
V gene: TRBV6-5
D gene: .
J gene: TRBJ1-1

CDR3 protein: CASSVDMHGYTF
V gene: TRBV9
D gene: .
J gene: TRBJ1-2

CDR3 protein: CASSGPGTGLGREEKLFF
V gene: TRBV6-1
D gene: TRBD1
J gene: TRBJ1-4

CDR3 protein: CSAEGRSENNEQFF
V gene: TRBV29-1
D gene: .
J gene: TRBJ2-1

CDR3 protein: CASGGRGFGELFF
V gene: TRBV12-3/TRBV12-4
D gene: .
J gene: TRBJ2-2

CDR3 protein: CASSYGGVGDGNEQFF
V gene: TRBV6-6
D gene: .
J gene: TRBJ2-1

CDR3 protein: CASSQIGGRAENPGELFF
V gene: TRBV4-3
D gene: TRBD1
J gene: TRBJ2-2

CDR3 protein: CASSLDLRLYGYTF
V gene: TRBV11-2
D gene: .
J gene: TRBJ1-2

CDR3 protein: CASSWMDRGTYNEQFF
V gene: TRBV5-1
D gene: TRBD1
J gene: TRBJ2-1

CDR3 protein: CASSQDTGTYEQYF
V gene: TRBV4-3
D gene: .
J gene: TRBJ2-7

CDR3 protein: CASSPRREPYNEQFF
V gene: TRBV7-2
D gene: TRBD2
J gene: TRBJ2-1

CDR3 protein: CASSYSEAGGPSNEQYF
V gene: TRBV6-6
D gene: TRBD2
J gene: TRBJ2-7

CDR3 protein: CASSLEEDTFNEQFF
V gene: TRBV7-2
D gene: .
J gene: TRBJ2-1

CDR3 protein: CASSQEGAQETQYF
V gene: TRBV4-1
D gene: .
J gene: TRBJ2-5

CDR3 protein: CASSYSAGQGKTGELFF
V gene: TRBV6-5
D gene: TRBD1
J gene: TRBJ2-2

CDR3 protein: CASTRTDNEQFF
V gene: TRBV12-3/TRBV12-4
D gene: .
J gene: TRBJ2-1

CDR3 protein: CAVSGGDRAKPQHF
V gene: TRBV10-3
D gene: TRBD1
J gene: TRBJ1-5

CDR3 protein: CAAGALGQANTEAFF
V gene: TRBV10-3
D gene: TRBD1
J gene: TRBJ1-1

CDR3 protein: CSAQTGLSYNEQFF
V gene: TRBV20-1
D gene: .
J gene: TRBJ2-1

CDR3 protein: CASSPLGLNQPQHF
V gene: TRBV7-9
D gene: .
J gene: TRBJ1-5

CDR3 protein: CSGAAGGNNEQFF
V gene: TRBV29-1
D gene: TRBD2
J gene: TRBJ2-1

CDR3 protein: CASSLFGTGGYNEQFF
V gene: TRBV5-1
D gene: TRBD1
J gene: TRBJ2-1

CDR3 protein: CASSQPMREQYF
V gene: TRBV7-9
D gene: .
J gene: TRBJ2-5

CDR3 protein: CASSLGQRGGWYGYTF
V gene: TRBV7-9
D gene: .
J gene: TRBJ1-2

CDR3 protein: CASSLGASGYEQYF
V gene: TRBV12-3/TRBV12-4
D gene: TRBD2
J gene: TRBJ2-7

CDR3 protein: CSIEVWLAGVGRNEQFF
V gene: TRBV29-1
D gene: TRBD2
J gene: TRBJ2-1

CDR3 protein: CATSDGGTYEQYF
V gene: TRBV24-1
D gene: .
J gene: TRBJ2-7

CDR3 protein: CGVENTYTEAFF
V gene: TRBV29-1
D gene: .
J gene: TRBJ1-1

CDR3 protein: CASSPASRVYGYTF
V gene: TRBV28
D gene: .
J gene: TRBJ1-2

CDR3 protein: CASSYSDGEPLNEKLFF
V gene: TRBV6-6
D gene: .
J gene: TRBJ1-4